The T cell receptor (beta chain) under discussion was sequenced for a study of shared clonotypes between healthy human individuals. Study-wide points: Clonotype sharing levels among donors were expected to vary with sequencing depth.

With respect to this clone: Its antigen is currently unknown.

Naive CD8 cells lacked CD45RO and underwent positive selection for CCR7, leaving out terminally differentiated effector memory CD45RA+ cells. Some clones are missing from TCRdb's copy, which holds only in-frame ones; the method was immunoSEQ multiplex PCR. The data show fewer than 800,000 clones, roughly nine tenths seen once. The CDR3 is made up of 15 amino acids. V lost 11 bases and J lost 3, with 20 bases in between. CDR1 and CDR2 (germline): SNHLY, FYNNEI. The chain employs TRBV2 and TRBJ2-1; unclear D gene. The receptor was isolated from a man aged 30 to 39 in good health. Sequencing was done on a sample of naive CD8+ T cells sorted from blood. The CDR3 sequence: CASAGPDPNYNEQFF. The CDR3 region has the DNA TGTGCCTCCGCTGGACCAGACCCAAACTACAATGAGCAGTTCTTC.